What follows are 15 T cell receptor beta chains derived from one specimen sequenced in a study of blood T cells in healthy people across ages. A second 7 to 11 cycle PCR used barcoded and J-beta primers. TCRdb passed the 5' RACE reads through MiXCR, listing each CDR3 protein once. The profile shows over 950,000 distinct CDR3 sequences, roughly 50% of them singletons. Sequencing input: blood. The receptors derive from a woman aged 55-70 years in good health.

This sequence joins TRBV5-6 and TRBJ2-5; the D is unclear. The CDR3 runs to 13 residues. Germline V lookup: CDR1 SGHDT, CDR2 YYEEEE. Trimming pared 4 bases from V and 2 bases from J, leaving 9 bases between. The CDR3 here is CASSPPIQETQYF. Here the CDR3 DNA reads TGTGCCAGCAGCCCCCCGATACAAGAGACCCAGTACTTC.

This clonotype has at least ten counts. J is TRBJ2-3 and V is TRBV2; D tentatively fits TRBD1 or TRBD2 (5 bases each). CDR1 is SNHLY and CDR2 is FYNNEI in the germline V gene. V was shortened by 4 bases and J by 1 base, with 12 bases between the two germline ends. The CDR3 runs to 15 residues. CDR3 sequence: CASSVKQGGTDTQYF. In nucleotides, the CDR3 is TGTGCCAGCAGTGTGAAGCAGGGAGGCACAGATACGCAGTATTTT. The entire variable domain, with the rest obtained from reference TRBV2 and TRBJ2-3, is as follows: EPEVTQTPSHQVTQMGQEVILRCVPISNHLYFYWYRQILGQKVEFLVSFYNNEISEKSEIFDDQFSVERPDGSNFTLKIRSTKLEDSAMYFCASSVKQGGTDTQYFGPGTRLTVL.

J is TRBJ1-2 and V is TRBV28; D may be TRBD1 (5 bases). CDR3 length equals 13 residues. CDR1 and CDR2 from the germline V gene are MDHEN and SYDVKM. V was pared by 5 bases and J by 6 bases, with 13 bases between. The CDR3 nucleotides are TGTGCCAGCAGTCCTACAGGCACCCATGGCTACACCTTC. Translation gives CASSPTGTHGYTF.

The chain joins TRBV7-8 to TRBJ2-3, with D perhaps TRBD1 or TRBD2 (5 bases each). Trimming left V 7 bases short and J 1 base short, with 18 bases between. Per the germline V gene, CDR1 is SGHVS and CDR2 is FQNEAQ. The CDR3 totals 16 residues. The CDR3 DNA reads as TGTGCCAGCAACCAATCTCGGGGCGGCGGCACAGATACGCAGTATTTT. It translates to CASNQSRGGGTDTQYF.

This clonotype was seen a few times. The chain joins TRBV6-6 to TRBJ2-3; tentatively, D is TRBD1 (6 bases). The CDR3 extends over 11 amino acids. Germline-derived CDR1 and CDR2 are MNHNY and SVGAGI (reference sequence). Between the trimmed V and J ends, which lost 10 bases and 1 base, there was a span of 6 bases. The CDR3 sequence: CATGGTDTQYF. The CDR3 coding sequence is TGTGCCACAGGGGGCACAGATACGCAGTATTTT.

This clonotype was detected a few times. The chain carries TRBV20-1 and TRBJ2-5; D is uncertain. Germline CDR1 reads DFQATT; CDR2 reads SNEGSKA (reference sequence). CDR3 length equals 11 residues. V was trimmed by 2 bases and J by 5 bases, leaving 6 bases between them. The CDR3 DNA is TGCAGTGCTAGATGGTTTGAGACCCAGTACTTC. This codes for CSARWFETQYF.

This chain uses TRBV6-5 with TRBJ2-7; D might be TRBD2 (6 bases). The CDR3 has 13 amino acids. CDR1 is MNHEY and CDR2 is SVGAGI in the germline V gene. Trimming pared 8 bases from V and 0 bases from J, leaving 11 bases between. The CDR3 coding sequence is TGTGCCAGCTACCCAGCGGGCTCCTACGAGCAGTACTTC. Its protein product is CASYPAGSYEQYF.

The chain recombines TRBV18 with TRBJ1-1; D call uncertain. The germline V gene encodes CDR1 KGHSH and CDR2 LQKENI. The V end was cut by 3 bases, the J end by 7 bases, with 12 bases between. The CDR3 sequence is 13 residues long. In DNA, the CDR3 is TGTGCCAGCTCACCGTTGGGCGACTTTGAAGCTTTCTTT. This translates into CASSPLGDFEAFF.

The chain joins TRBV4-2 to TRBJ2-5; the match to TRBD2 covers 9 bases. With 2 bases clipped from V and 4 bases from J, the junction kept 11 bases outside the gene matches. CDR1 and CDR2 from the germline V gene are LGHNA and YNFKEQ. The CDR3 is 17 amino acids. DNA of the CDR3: TGTGCCAGCAGCCAATTTGGAGAGCGGGAGGCAAGAGAGACCCAGTACTTC. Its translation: CASSQFGEREARETQYF.

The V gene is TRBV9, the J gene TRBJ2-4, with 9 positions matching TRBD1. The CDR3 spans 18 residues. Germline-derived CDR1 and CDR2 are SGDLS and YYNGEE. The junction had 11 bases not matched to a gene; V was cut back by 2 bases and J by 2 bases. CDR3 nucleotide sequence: TGTGCCAGCAGCGTGGGGTTGAAGGACAGGGGAACCAAAAACATTCAGTACTTC. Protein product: CASSVGLKDRGTKNIQYF.

CDR3 bases: TGCGCCAGCAGTTTTAATTCCGAGCAGTTCTTC. Translated, it gives CASSFNSEQFF. The chain is built from TRBV5-1 and TRBJ2-1; D unclear. CDR1 is SGHRS and CDR2 is YFSETQ in the germline V gene. Trimming shortened V by 5 bases and J by 10 bases, and 10 bases separated the two germline ends. The length of the CDR3 is 11 residues. The whole variable domain, filled in from reference TRBV5-1 and TRBJ2-1, reads KAGVTQTPRYLIKTRGQQVTLSCSPISGHRSVSWYQQTPGQGLQFLFEYFSETQRNKGNFPGRFSGRQFSNSRSEMNVSTLELGDSALYLCASSFNSEQFFGPGTRLTVL.

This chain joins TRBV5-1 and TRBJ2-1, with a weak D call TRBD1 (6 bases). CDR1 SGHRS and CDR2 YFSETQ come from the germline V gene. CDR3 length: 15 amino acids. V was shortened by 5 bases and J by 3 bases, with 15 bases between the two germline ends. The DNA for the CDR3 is TGCGCCAGCAGACAGGGCACAGGGAGCTACAATGAGCAGTTCTTC. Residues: CASRQGTGSYNEQFF. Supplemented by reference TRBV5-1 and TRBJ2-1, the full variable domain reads KAGVTQTPRYLIKTRGQQVTLSCSPISGHRSVSWYQQTPGQGLQFLFEYFSETQRNKGNFPGRFSGRQFSNSRSEMNVSTLELGDSALYLCASRQGTGSYNEQFFGPGTRLTVL.

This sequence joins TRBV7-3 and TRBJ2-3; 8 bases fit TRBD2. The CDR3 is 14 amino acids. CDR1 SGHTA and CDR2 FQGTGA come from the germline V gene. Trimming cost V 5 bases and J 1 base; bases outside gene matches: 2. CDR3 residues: CASSQRERTDTQYF. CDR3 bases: TGTGCCAGCAGCCAGCGGGAGCGCACAGATACGCAGTATTTT. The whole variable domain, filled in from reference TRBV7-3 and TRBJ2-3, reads GAGVSQTPSNKVTEKGKYVELRCDPISGHTALYWYRQSLGQGPEFLIYFQGTGAADDSGLPNDRFFAVRPEGSVSTLKIQRTERGDSAVYLCASSQRERTDTQYFGPGTRLTVL.

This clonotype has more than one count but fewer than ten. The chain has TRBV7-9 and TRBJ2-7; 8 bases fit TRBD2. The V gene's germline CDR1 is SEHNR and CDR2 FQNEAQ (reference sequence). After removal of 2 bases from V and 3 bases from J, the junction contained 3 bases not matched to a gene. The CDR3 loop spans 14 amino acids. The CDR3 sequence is CASSLSGRFYEQYF. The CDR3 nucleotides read TGTGCCAGCAGCTTAAGCGGGAGATTCTACGAGCAGTACTTC. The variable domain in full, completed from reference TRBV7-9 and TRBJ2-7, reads DTGVSQNPRHKITKRGQNVTFRCDPISEHNRLYWYRQTLGQGPEFLTYFQNEAQLEKSRLLSDRFSAERPKGSFSTLEIQRTEQGDSAMYLCASSLSGRFYEQYFGPGTRLTVT.

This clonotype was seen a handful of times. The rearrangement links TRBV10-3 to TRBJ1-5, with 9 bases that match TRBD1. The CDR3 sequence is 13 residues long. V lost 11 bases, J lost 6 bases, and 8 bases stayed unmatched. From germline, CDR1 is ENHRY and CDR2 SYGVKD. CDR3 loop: CAAGTGGLQPQHF. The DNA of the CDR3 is TGTGCCGCCGGAACAGGGGGCCTTCAGCCCCAGCATTTT.